This T cell receptor beta chain was identified during a study of identical twins. Whole-study results and caveats: Models predicted too little out-of-frame TCR alpha sharing in monozygotic twins.

This clonotype was counted a few times. What it binds is unknown. MiXCR, run by TCRdb on the 5' RACE reads, gives a single entry per CDR3 protein. Counted here are 240,000 or so distinct CDR3 sequences, roughly 13% occurring once; the ten biggest clones make up roughly 3.7%. The CDR3 length is 11 residues. From germline, CDR1 is SGHRS and CDR2 YFSETQ. The V end lost 6 bases, the J end lost 8 bases, and 11 bases lay between the germline ends. The sample was also linked to a second study, of yellow fever vaccine responses in identical twins.

Sequencing input: memory (CD45RO+) T cells sorted from blood. The chain combines TRBV5-1 with TRBJ1-1; D is uncertain. The source is a young woman in good health. The CDR3 DNA is TGCGCCAGCAAGGAGGGTTCCGAAGCTTTCTTT. This translates into CASKEGSEAFF.